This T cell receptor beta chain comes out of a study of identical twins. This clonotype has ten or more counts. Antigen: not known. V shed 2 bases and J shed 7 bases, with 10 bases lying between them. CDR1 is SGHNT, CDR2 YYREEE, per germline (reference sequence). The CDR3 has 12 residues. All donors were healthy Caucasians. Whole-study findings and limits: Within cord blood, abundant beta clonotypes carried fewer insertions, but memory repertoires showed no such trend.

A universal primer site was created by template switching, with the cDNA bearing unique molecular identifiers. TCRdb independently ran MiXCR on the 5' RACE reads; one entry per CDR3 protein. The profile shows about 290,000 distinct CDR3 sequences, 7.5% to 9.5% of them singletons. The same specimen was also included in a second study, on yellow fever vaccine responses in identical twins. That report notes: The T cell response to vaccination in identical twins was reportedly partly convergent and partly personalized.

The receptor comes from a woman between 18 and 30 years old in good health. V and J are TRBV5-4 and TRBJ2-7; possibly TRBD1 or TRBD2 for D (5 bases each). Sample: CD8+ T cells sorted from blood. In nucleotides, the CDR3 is TGTGCCAGCAGCTTCGGGACGAAAGAGCAGTACTTC. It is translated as CASSFGTKEQYF.